The next 7 T cell receptor beta chains were all read from a single sample in a study of identical twins. TCRdb analysed the 5' RACE reads with MiXCR anew, one entry per CDR3 protein. The sample records roughly 690,000 distinct CDR3 sequences, 21% being singletons. This same sample was also part of a study on T cells expressing NK-cell markers.

Sequenced: PBMCs. The receptors stem from a woman younger than 35 in good health.

This clonotype has only a few counts. The CDR3 reads CASSQTGGEDIQYF. CDR3 coding DNA: TGTGCCAGCAGCCAGACAGGGGGGGAAGACATTCAGTACTTC. V and J are TRBV11-2 and TRBJ2-4; 9 bases line up with TRBD1. This CDR3 is 14 amino acids long. Germline V gene lookup returns CDR1 SGHAT and CDR2 FQNNGV. The V gene end was trimmed by 5 bases and the J gene end by 8 bases; junction bases not matched to a gene: 7.

This clonotype was counted only a few times. The genes are TRBV15 and TRBJ2-1; D is uncertain. Between the trimmed V and J ends, which lost 0 bases and 1 base, there was a span of 7 bases. CDR3 length equals 15 residues. Germline V lookup: CDR1 LNHNV, CDR2 YYDKDF (reference sequence). The CDR3 nucleotides read TGTGCCACCAGCAGAGATCACTATTCCTACAATGAGCAGTTCTTC. Translation gives CATSRDHYSYNEQFF.

The J gene is TRBJ1-4, the V gene TRBV3-1; D is uncertain. The V gene lost 2 bases and the J gene lost 8 bases, with 12 bases spanning the gap. Germline V CDR1 and CDR2: LGHDT, YNNKEL (reference sequence). The CDR3 is 14 amino acids. The CDR3 bases are TGTGCCAGCAGCCAAATTCGGACTGAGGAAAAACTGTTTTTT. Amino acids: CASSQIRTEEKLFF.

The chain has TRBV9 and TRBJ1-3; unclear D gene. There are 17 residues in the CDR3. Germline CDR1 is SGDLS and CDR2 is YYNGEE. V was cut by 0 bases and J by 0 bases, with 13 bases left in between. CDR3 nucleotides: TGTGCCAGCAGCGTAGTCCAAGAGCCACGCTCTGGAAACACCATATATTTT. The encoded protein is CASSVVQEPRSGNTIYF.

For this clonotype: This may arise from a read error, as a much more abundant clone is one base away. The chain couples TRBV5-1 to TRBJ2-1; D is ambiguous. This CDR3 has 12 residues. Per the germline V gene, CDR1 is SGHRS and CDR2 is YFSETQ. V was cut by 0 bases and J by 10 bases, with 8 bases left in between. CDR3 region: CASSLEVEEQFF. The CDR3 DNA sequence: TGCGCCAGCAGCTTGGAAGTGGAGGAGCAGTTCTTC.

This chain connects TRBV9 to TRBJ2-7; possibly TRBD2 for D (5 bases). Germline V gene sequence: CDR1 SGDLS, CDR2 YYNGEE. The CDR3 contains 14 residues. The ends were cut back, 0 bases at V and 3 bases at J, with 10 bases in the middle. CDR3 protein: CASSVGGGHYEQYF. The DNA of the CDR3 is TGTGCCAGCAGCGTAGGCGGAGGCCACTACGAGCAGTACTTC. The complete variable domain, with remaining parts taken from reference TRBV9 and TRBJ2-7, reads DSGVTQTPKHLITATGQRVTLRCSPRSGDLSVYWYQQSLDQGLQFLIQYYNGEERAKGNILERFSAQQFPDLHSELNLSSLELGDSALYFCASSVGGGHYEQYFGPGTRLTVT.

The genes are TRBV12-3 or TRBV12-4 and TRBJ2-1; no definite D call. The V end was cut by 4 bases, the J end by 7 bases, with 17 bases between. This CDR3 has 15 residues. This CDR3 reads CASSSQIQDRNEQFF. CDR3 nucleotide sequence: TGTGCCAGCAGTTCACAAATCCAAGACCGAAATGAGCAGTTCTTC.